This TCR beta chain appears in the sequencing data of a study of T cell changes during pregnancy in multiple sclerosis (dated by TCRdb to about 2019). General notes on the study: In women with multiple sclerosis, the researchers looked at how the T cell repertoire shifted as pregnancy progressed.

V lost 5 bases and J lost 0 bases, and the count of bases not matched to a germline gene is 4. The CDR3 covers 15 residues, taking in both the cysteine and the phenylalanine. Only the CDR3 DNA is retained, 45 bases long and in frame from the first base. CDR1 and CDR2, per the germline V gene (reference sequence), are LNHDA and SQIVND. As to this clone: The target of this receptor is not known. No much larger clonotype is one base removed from it; base qualities were not supplied.

The library was prepared using the immunoSEQ multiplex PCR assay. TCRdb took over this immuneACCESS table, retaining in-frame rearrangements with V and J assigned. Such tables are incomplete; in checked studies, under half of the missing clones stem from an unresolved V gene, and the remainder is unexplained. This sample comprises tens of thousands of clones, around 93% of them detected only once. Over 1.5% of the sample is taken by the ten largest. The chain is made from TRBV19 and TRBJ1-5; TRBD1 matches 7 bases in the middle. The sequencing used peripheral blood, collected after pregnancy. The receptor's source is a female donor with multiple sclerosis, enrolled in a pregnancy study. The CDR3 region: CASSEQGNSNQPQHF. Read as DNA, the sequence is TGTGCCAGTAGTGAACAGGGGAATAGCAATCAGCCCCAGCATTTT.